This T cell receptor beta chain stems from a study of blood T cell repertoires in COVID-19. At the level of the study: Donors in the United States, Italy and Spain gave samples during acute or convalescent COVID-19. T cells, B-cell-depleted T cells, or PBMCs provided the cDNA or gDNA that served as material.

The V gene's germline CDR1 is MDHEN and CDR2 SYDVKM. The CDR3 spans 18 residues. V lost 4 bases to trimming and J lost 0 bases; unmatched junction nucleotides: 11. Original processing methods: Using reference gene primer amplification, nucleated cell counts were estimated. The data were produced by immunoSEQ multiplex PCR, yet TCRdb's version contains in-frame clones alone and is incomplete. V and J calls and clone size follow that table, whereas D and trimming were derived from the DNA. This sample carries 45,000 to 70,000 clones, 82% of them seen once, and the ten largest clones take 8.2%. The chain uses TRBV28 and TRBJ2-3; 9 bases line up with TRBD1. The sequenced sample was peripheral blood. The source of this sequence is an elderly woman with acute or convalescent COVID-19. In DNA, the CDR3 is TGTGCCAGCAGTTCCGGGACAGGGATCGGGACAAGCACAGATACGCAGTATTTT. Translating it yields CASSSGTGIGTSTDTQYF.